The next 25 T cell receptor beta chains were all read from a single sample in a study of T-cell reconstitution after alpha-beta-depleted transplantation in children. Preparation of the TCRbeta library used unique molecular identifiers. One entry per CDR3 protein results from TCRdb running MiXCR on the PCR reads. The sample holds 800,000 to 1,000,000 distinct CDR3 sequences, around 30% seen once. Sequenced material: PBMCs, mostly from graft donor cells, taken 360 days after TCRalphabeta/CD19-depleted stem cell transplant. The source is a boy younger than two who had a stem cell transplant for SCID, so the T cells may come from the graft donor.

This clonotype was detected a few times. The CDR3 is CASGPSVINTEAFF. The CDR3 DNA reads as TGTGCCAGCGGCCCCTCAGTGATTAACACTGAAGCTTTCTTT. The chain links TRBV12-3 or TRBV12-4 to TRBJ1-1; D is unclear. The CDR3 consists of 14 residues. The V end lost 8 bases, the J end lost 2 bases, and 15 bases lay between the germline ends.

This clonotype turned up a few times. The chain recombines TRBV7-9 with TRBJ2-5; weak D call: TRBD2 (5 bases). Per the germline V gene, CDR1 is SEHNR and CDR2 is FQNEAQ (reference sequence). Between the trimmed V and J ends, which lost 2 bases and 4 bases, there was a span of 14 bases. This CDR3 region has 15 residues. CDR3 sequence (DNA): TGTGCCAGCAGCTTAAGGGCTGAGGGTGGAGAGACCCAGTACTTC. Protein sequence: CASSLRAEGGETQYF. Complete variable domain (other parts from reference TRBV7-9 and TRBJ2-5): DTGVSQNPRHKITKRGQNVTFRCDPISEHNRLYWYRQTLGQGPEFLTYFQNEAQLEKSRLLSDRFSAERPKGSFSTLEIQRTEQGDSAMYLCASSLRAEGGETQYFGPGTRLLVL.

The table lists this clonotype with many counts. One end of the junction does not line up with germline, which may come from a read error. The chain carries TRBV12-3 or TRBV12-4 and TRBJ1-2; 7 nucleotides agree with TRBD1. The CDR3 is 13 amino acids. The CDR3 DNA is TGCGCCAGCAGCCCAGGGGGAGGGTATGGCTACACCTTC. This translates into CASSPGGGYGYTF.

CDR3 sequence (DNA): TGCGCCAGCAGCCCGGACACCCAAAACTATGGCTACACCTTC. Its translation: CASSPDTQNYGYTF. V gene TRBV5-1 combines with J gene TRBJ1-2; possible D gene TRBD1, 5 bases. Germline V gene sequence: CDR1 SGHRS, CDR2 YFSETQ. This CDR3 comprises 14 residues. Trimming took 4 bases from V and 2 from J, leaving 12 bases between them. The whole variable domain, filled in from reference TRBV5-1 and TRBJ1-2, reads KAGVTQTPRYLIKTRGQQVTLSCSPISGHRSVSWYQQTPGQGLQFLFEYFSETQRNKGNFPGRFSGRQFSNSRSEMNVSTLELGDSALYLCASSPDTQNYGYTFGSGTRLTVV.

This clonotype appeared a few times. The chain links TRBV10-3 to TRBJ2-3; TRBD2 is a possible D gene (5 bases). Looked up from germline, CDR1 is ENHRY and CDR2 is SYGVKD. The V and J ends lost 3 bases and 2 bases respectively, with 12 bases between them. The CDR3 runs 15 residues. CDR3 bases: TGTGCCATCAGTGAAGGGCGGGTCTACACAGATACGCAGTATTTT. Translated: CAISEGRVYTDTQYF.

This clonotype was counted only a few times. This rearrangement joins TRBV4-3 to TRBJ1-4, with 9 bases that match TRBD1. Trimming took 1 base from V and 7 from J; bases not matched to a gene: 4. The CDR3 totals 15 residues. Germline assignment: CDR1 LGHNA and CDR2 YSLEER. The CDR3 sequence is CASSQAGQGGEKLFF. CDR3 coding DNA: TGCGCCAGCAGCCAAGCGGGACAGGGTGGTGAAAAACTGTTTTTT.

The chain is built from TRBV7-8 and TRBJ2-1, with D possibly TRBD1 on 7 matching bases. Germline CDR1 reads SGHVS; CDR2 reads FQNEAQ. The V end was cut by 4 bases, the J end by 4 bases, with 14 bases between. This CDR3 is built from 15 residues. CDR3 in DNA: TGTGCCAGCAGCTCTGACAGGGCGGGGTACAATGAGCAGTTCTTC. Protein product: CASSSDRAGYNEQFF. Complete variable domain (other parts from reference TRBV7-8 and TRBJ2-1): GAGVSQSPRYKVAKRGQDVALRCDPISGHVSLFWYQQALGQGPEFLTYFQNEAQLDKSGLPSDRFFAERPEGSVSTLKIQRTQQEDSAVYLCASSSDRAGYNEQFFGPGTRLTVL.

This clonotype turned up a few times. The gene calls are TRBV12-3 or TRBV12-4 and TRBJ2-4; D possibly uses TRBD1 or TRBD2 (7 bases each). The length of the CDR3 is 18 residues. The V gene lost 2 bases and the J gene lost 3 bases, with 20 bases spanning the gap. CDR3 loop: CASSLIRGGRGVKNIQYF. For the CDR3, the DNA is TGTGCCAGCAGTTTAATCAGGGGGGGACGAGGAGTCAAAAACATTCAGTACTTC.

This clonotype came up a few times. The rearrangement uses TRBV5-1 and TRBJ1-5, with D possibly being TRBD1 (6 bases). Germline V gene data show CDR1 as SGHRS and CDR2 as YFSETQ. Trimming left V 0 bases short and J 7 bases short, with 14 bases between. This CDR3 has 15 residues. The CDR3 loop is CASSLGGTKGQPQHF. CDR3 in DNA: TGCGCCAGCAGCTTGGGCGGGACAAAAGGGCAGCCCCAGCATTTT.

V gene TRBV12-3 or TRBV12-4 combines with J gene TRBJ1-1; D not certain. Trimming took off 3 bases at V and 9 bases at J, with 8 bases between the two ends. The CDR3 runs to 11 residues. CDR3 loop: CASSFSLKAFF. The DNA of the CDR3 is TGTGCCAGCAGTTTTTCTCTCAAAGCTTTCTTT.

This clonotype was recorded a few times. The chain couples TRBV29-1 to TRBJ1-1; 9 nucleotides agree with TRBD1. The CDR3 has 19 residues. The V segment lost 7 bases and the J segment 4 bases; nucleotides outside the gene matches: 25. Germline lookup yields CDR1 SQVTM and CDR2 ANQGSEA. CDR3 nucleotide sequence: TGCAGCGCGAGGACAGGGGATGCCGTCCACGGAGGTAGTGTCACTGAAGCTTTCTTT. Encoded protein: CSARTGDAVHGGSVTEAFF.

This chain joins TRBV5-1 and TRBJ2-3, with a tentative D call TRBD1 (5 bases). With 5 bases removed from V and 3 bases from J, the gap between germline ends came to 13 bases. The CDR3 runs to 14 residues. CDR1 is SGHRS and CDR2 is YFSETQ in the germline V gene. CDR3 protein: CASRAGLVTDTQYF. In nucleotides, the CDR3 is TGCGCCAGCAGGGCAGGGTTGGTTACAGATACGCAGTATTTT.

A few counts support this clonotype. The CDR3 sequence: CASSPRGGQYFRTDTQYF. CDR3 coding DNA: TGTGCCAGCAGCCCCCGGGGAGGACAGTACTTTCGCACAGATACGCAGTATTTT. The chain recombines TRBV3-1 with TRBJ2-3; D might be TRBD1 or TRBD2, each matching 6 bases. This CDR3 region has 18 residues. The V gene's germline CDR1 is LGHDT and CDR2 YNNKEL (reference sequence). V lost 4 bases and J lost 1, with 21 bases in between.

The gene calls are TRBV18 and TRBJ2-1; D may correspond to TRBD1 or TRBD2 (6 bases each). Per germline, CDR1 KGHSH and CDR2 LQKENI. The CDR3 contains 14 residues. V lost 6 bases and J 8 bases, leaving 17 bases between the germline ends. The DNA of the CDR3 is TGTGCCAGCTCTGACCAGGCGAGGGGGGATGAGCAGTTCTTC. Its translation: CASSDQARGDEQFF.

This rearrangement joins TRBV19 to TRBJ1-4; D is possibly TRBD1 (5 bases). Trimming left V 0 bases short and J 8 bases short, with 13 bases between. Germline lookup yields CDR1 LNHDA and CDR2 SQIVND (reference sequence). The CDR3 is made up of 15 amino acids. The CDR3 here is CASSIEGRESEKLFF. CDR3 sequence (DNA): TGTGCCAGTAGTATAGAGGGCAGGGAGTCCGAAAAACTGTTTTTT.

The chain links TRBV5-1 to TRBJ2-5; D gene uncertain. This CDR3 region has 15 residues. Germline V gene data show CDR1 as SGHRS and CDR2 as YFSETQ. Trimming shortened V by 1 base and J by 5 bases, and 15 bases separated the two germline ends. CDR3 nucleotide sequence: TGCGCCAGCAGCTTGTCAGGAGTTGTCCGGGAGACCCAGTACTTC. As protein: CASSLSGVVRETQYF.

This clonotype was recorded at least ten times. V usage is TRBV6-2 or TRBV6-3 and J usage is TRBJ2-3; D gene ambiguous. The germline V and J ends were trimmed by 6 bases and 5 bases, with 21 bases remaining between them. Germline V gene sequence: CDR1 MNHEY, CDR2 SVGEGT. The CDR3 runs 16 residues. The CDR3 sequence is CASSPLGLFGGDTQYF. CDR3 DNA: TGTGCCAGCAGCCCCCTCGGCCTTTTCGGTGGAGATACGCAGTATTTT.

J is TRBJ2-6 and V is TRBV27, with 8 bases matching TRBD1. In germline, CDR1 is MNHEY, CDR2 SMNVEV (reference sequence). Trimming took 1 base from V and 0 from J; bases not matched to a gene: 5. The CDR3 runs 18 residues. CDR3 DNA: TGTGCCAGCAGTTTATTTGGGACAGGCGCCTCTGGGGCCAACGTCCTGACTTTC. Residues: CASSLFGTGASGANVLTF.

This clonotype has only a few counts. The chain links TRBV2 to TRBJ2-2; 11 bases fit TRBD1. J gave up 5 bases and V 6 bases, and 8 bases lay outside the gene matches. The CDR3 runs 16 residues. CDR1 SNHLY and CDR2 FYNNEI come from the germline V gene. This CDR3 is CASRVGQGARTGELFF. The CDR3, as DNA: TGTGCCAGCAGGGTCGGACAGGGGGCAAGGACCGGGGAGCTGTTTTTT.

This clonotype was detected only a few times. This sequence joins TRBV7-9 and TRBJ1-4; 7 nucleotides align to TRBD1. V gave up 5 bases and J gave up 8 bases; unmatched junction bases: 8. This CDR3 is built from 14 residues. Looked up from germline, CDR1 is SEHNR and CDR2 is FQNEAQ (reference sequence). Here the CDR3 DNA reads TGTGCCAGCAGCGAACAGGGGATGATAGAAAAACTGTTTTTT. This translates into CASSEQGMIEKLFF.

The chain couples TRBV29-1 to TRBJ2-3, with 11 nucleotides matching TRBD2. V shed 7 bases, J shed 1 base, and the junction held 7 bases outside the gene matches. CDR1 and CDR2 from the germline V gene are SQVTM and ANQGSEA. CDR3 size: 15 residues. CDR3 amino acids: CSGLAGGRGTDTQYF. DNA for the CDR3: TGCAGCGGTCTAGCGGGGGGCAGAGGCACAGATACGCAGTATTTT.

This clonotype has only a few counts. The rearrangement joins TRBV7-9 to TRBJ2-4; either TRBD1 or TRBD2 may supply D (6 bases each). V dropped 0 bases and J dropped 7 bases, with 13 bases sitting between them. The CDR3 consists of 15 residues. Looked up from germline, CDR1 is SEHNR and CDR2 is FQNEAQ (reference sequence). CDR3 nucleotide sequence: TGTGCCAGCAGCTTAGCAGGGGGGATAGCGAACATTCAGTACTTC. As protein: CASSLAGGIANIQYF.

The rearrangement uses TRBV12-3 or TRBV12-4 and TRBJ2-3, with D perhaps TRBD2 (6 bases). CDR3 length: 13 residues. Trimming removed 0 bases at V and 7 bases at J, with 8 bases between. This chain's CDR3 is CASSLALANTQYF. CDR3 in DNA: TGTGCCAGCAGTTTAGCCCTAGCGAATACGCAGTATTTT.

This sequence joins TRBV29-1 and TRBJ2-1; 9 nucleotides align to TRBD1. Trimming at V came to 5 bases and at J to 5 bases, leaving 4 bases not matched to a gene. The CDR3 is 13 residues long. CDR1 is SQVTM and CDR2 is ANQGSEA in the germline V gene. The CDR3 sequence: CSVNRGPNNEQFF. The CDR3, as DNA: TGCAGCGTTAACAGGGGGCCGAACAATGAGCAGTTCTTC.

The chain joins TRBV5-1 to TRBJ2-7; D gene uncertain. The germline V and J ends were trimmed by 0 bases and 0 bases, with 13 bases remaining between them. CDR3 length: 16 residues. Germline-derived CDR1 and CDR2 are SGHRS and YFSETQ. CDR3 amino acids: CASSLGTAQSSYEQYF. CDR3 nucleotides: TGCGCCAGCAGCTTGGGGACCGCGCAGAGCTCCTACGAGCAGTACTTC.